Listed below are T cell receptor beta chains from one sample, sequenced in a study of blood T cells in healthy people across ages. TCRdb reprocessed the 5' RACE reads with MiXCR, giving one entry per CDR3 protein. The sample holds roughly 680,000 distinct CDR3 sequences, approximately 52% seen once. The sequencing input was blood. The source is a woman over 75 in good health. Both conserved end residues are part of each CDR3. D genes are given only for firm matches. The size of a clone is reported for some rows only, either as once, few or many, or as a class for expanded clones.

size,V,J,D,CDR3,DNA
NA,TRBV28,TRBJ2-4,TRBD2,CASSIQSSGVKNIQYF,TGTGCCAGCAGTATCCAATCGAGCGGGGTCAAAAACATTCAGTACTTC
many,TRBV20-1,TRBJ2-3,NA,CSARVQGNTDTQYF,TGCAGTGCTAGAGTCCAGGGTAACACAGATACGCAGTATTTT
many,TRBV7-3,TRBJ2-1,TRBD2,CASSFGLAEYNEQFF,TGTGCCAGCAGCTTCGGACTAGCGGAATACAATGAGCAGTTCTTC
NA,TRBV20-1,TRBJ2-1,TRBD2,CSAEGGGVSYNEQFF,TGCAGTGCTGAGGGCGGGGGGGTGTCCTACAATGAGCAGTTCTTC
many,TRBV3-1,TRBJ2-7,NA,CASSLKKGYYEQYF,TGTGCCAGCAGCCTCAAAAAGGGATATTACGAGCAGTACTTC
NA,TRBV29-1,TRBJ2-7,NA,CSVEGLGNYEQYF,TGCAGCGTTGAAGGATTAGGGAACTACGAGCAGTACTTC
many,TRBV18,TRBJ2-1,TRBD2,CASSPRSASGGNEQFF,TGTGCCAGCTCACCACGTTCGGCTAGCGGGGGGAATGAGCAGTTCTTC
NA,TRBV4-2,TRBJ2-1,NA,CASSPTSRLGHNEQFF,TGTGCCAGCAGCCCTACCTCGAGGCTAGGTCACAATGAGCAGTTCTTC
NA,TRBV5-1,TRBJ1-2,NA,CASSLSQYGYTF,TGCGCCAGCAGCTTGTCCCAGTATGGCTACACCTTC
NA,TRBV29-1,TRBJ1-1,NA,CSVVPRPGQLPGAEAFF,TGCAGCGTTGTCCCAAGACCCGGACAGCTACCAGGAGCTGAAGCTTTCTTT
many,TRBV3-1,TRBJ2-1,NA,CASSQAGASLNEQFF,TGTGCCAGCAGCCAAGCAGGGGCAAGCCTCAATGAGCAGTTCTTC
NA,TRBV20-1,TRBJ2-1,NA,CSGIRENNEQFF,TGCAGCGGAATCAGGGAGAACAATGAGCAGTTCTTC
NA,TRBV28,TRBJ2-7,TRBD2,CASTLAGTTYEQYF,TGTGCCAGCACATTAGCGGGAACGACCTACGAGCAGTACTTC
NA,TRBV7-6,TRBJ2-3,TRBD2,CASSFRSGGALDTQYF,TGTGCCAGCAGCTTCCGTAGCGGGGGGGCCCTAGATACGCAGTATTTT
many,TRBV3-1,TRBJ2-5,NA,CASSRASEETQYF,TGTGCCAGCAGCCGTGCTAGTGAAGAGACCCAGTACTTC
many,TRBV29-1,TRBJ2-3,TRBD2,CSVVGGRAADTQYF,TGCAGCGTGGTCGGCGGGAGGGCCGCCGATACGCAGTATTTT